Listed here are 23 T cell receptor beta chains from one sample, sequenced in a study of Graves' ophthalmopathy and Graves' hyperthyroidism (dated by TCRdb to between 2017 and 2018). TCRdb shows the sequencer as Illumina HiSeq 2000. TCR beta CDR3 regions were amplified from RNA transcripts for repertoire sequencing. HTBI primers and the Qiagen OneStep RT-PCR kit were used in a first-round RT-PCR, which was followed by a second-round multiplex PCR, size selection and purification. TCRdb applied fastp at Q25 and MiXCR to the public reads, then kept only in-frame beta chains. Each entry is one CDR3 protein sequence, shown with its most common DNA and genes. This sample comprises some 1.1 million distinct CDR3 sequences, 35% to 40% of them detected only once. In total, the top ten clones hold roughly 11% of the sample. Sample: peripheral blood or thyroid tissue (not recorded which). These TCRs come from an adult man with Graves' hyperthyroidism.

This clonotype showed up many times. V and J are TRBV12-3 or TRBV12-4 and TRBJ1-6; D gene ambiguous. The CDR3 contains 13 residues. The V and J ends lost 2 bases and 9 bases respectively, with 8 bases between them. DNA of the CDR3: TGTGCCAGCAGTTTATTCGGGAGTTCACCCCTCCACTTT. Translation: CASSLFGSSPLHF.

CDR3 protein: CASSDSGEYEQYF. The CDR3 coding sequence is TGCGCCAGCAGTGATTCGGGAGAGTACGAGCAGTACTTC. The chain carries TRBV10-2 and TRBJ2-7; D is perhaps TRBD2 (6 bases). The germline V gene encodes CDR1 WSHSY and CDR2 SAAADI. There are 13 residues in the CDR3. V was pared by 3 bases and J by 4 bases, with 10 bases between.

This clonotype was seen more than once but under ten times. The CDR3: CASSLSSFGWEGMSYEQYF. CDR3 coding DNA: TGTGCCAGCAGCTTATCATCGTTCGGGTGGGAAGGCATGTCCTACGAGCAGTACTTC. V and J are TRBV7-9 and TRBJ2-7; D remains ambiguous. The CDR3 is 19 amino acids. CDR1 and CDR2 from the germline V gene are SEHNR and FQNEAQ (reference sequence). Trimming cost V 2 bases and J 1 base, with 24 bases left between them. Combining the CDR3 with reference TRBV7-9 and TRBJ2-7 gives the whole variable domain DTGVSQNPRHKITKRGQNVTFRCDPISEHNRLYWYRQTLGQGPEFLTYFQNEAQLEKSRLLSDRFSAERPKGSFSTLEIQRTEQGDSAMYLCASSLSSFGWEGMSYEQYFGPGTRLTVT.

This clonotype was counted ten times or more. This sequence joins TRBV5-5 and TRBJ1-2; D uncertain. V lost 7 bases and J 4 bases, leaving 11 bases between the germline ends. The CDR3 runs to 12 residues. The germline V gene has CDR1 SGHKS and CDR2 YYEKEE (reference sequence). As DNA, the CDR3 is TGTGCCAGCGTCGGAGGCGGCTATGGCTACACCTTC. Its translation is CASVGGGYGYTF.

With regard to this clonotype: A junction boundary mismatches the germline segment, possibly from a read error. The chain couples TRBV29-1 to TRBJ2-5, with 9 bases that match TRBD1. Germline CDR1 SQVTM, CDR2 ANQGSEA. The CDR3 loop spans 9 amino acids. The CDR3 region has the DNA TGCAGCGTTGAGGAGACAGGGGGCTTC. Its translation is CSVEETGGF.

This clonotype occurred many times. V gene TRBV20-1 combines with J gene TRBJ2-5; D is unclear. The CDR3 totals 12 residues. The ends were cut back, 0 bases at V and 2 bases at J, with 4 bases in the middle. The germline gives CDR1 DFQATT, CDR2 SNEGSKA (reference sequence). DNA of the CDR3: TGCAGTGCTAGAGAGGTTCAAGAGACCCAGTACTTC. Protein sequence: CSAREVQETQYF.

In this sample, this clonotype turned up a few times. The chain has TRBV29-1 and TRBJ2-7; 7 bases match TRBD2. Trimming removed 6 bases from V and 2 bases from J; junction bases left unmatched: 10. Germline CDR1 and CDR2: SQVTM and ANQGSEA. CDR3 length: 14 residues. DNA for the CDR3: TGCAGCGTAGAAAGGGTAAGCGGGGCCTACGAGCAGTACTTC. Its translation is CSVERVSGAYEQYF.

The chain recombines TRBV6-5 with TRBJ1-4; 7 bases map to TRBD1. The CDR3 is 12 amino acids. Germline V CDR1 and CDR2: MNHEY, SVGAGI. The V gene end was trimmed by 6 bases and the J gene end by 9 bases; junction bases not matched to a gene: 4. CDR3 region: CASSSDRKKLFF. CDR3 coding DNA: TGTGCCAGCAGCTCGGACAGGAAAAAACTGTTTTTT.

This clonotype was observed at least ten times. The chain uses TRBV7-9 and TRBJ1-5, with D possibly being TRBD1 (5 bases). The CDR3 sequence is 18 residues long. The germline gives CDR1 SEHNR, CDR2 FQNEAQ (reference sequence). Between the trimmed V and J ends, which lost 2 bases and 2 bases, there was a span of 19 bases. Here the CDR3 DNA reads TGTGCCAGCAGCTTAATAGGTTCAGGGAGAGGCGGCAATCAGCCCCAGCATTTT. Amino acids: CASSLIGSGRGGNQPQHF.

The genes are TRBV20-1 and TRBJ2-7, with 8 bases lining up with TRBD1. V shed 3 bases and J 7 bases; nucleotides not matched to a gene: 5. The CDR3 is made up of 12 amino acids. Germline V CDR1 and CDR2: DFQATT, SNEGSKA (reference sequence). CDR3 loop: CSARDRVGEQYF. The CDR3 DNA reads TGCAGTGCTAGGGACAGGGTGGGGGAGCAGTACTTC.

This clonotype was counted between two and nine times. This chain joins TRBV9 and TRBJ1-5; D unresolved. Trimming left V 4 bases short and J 6 bases short, with 11 bases between. CDR1 and CDR2 from the germline V gene are SGDLS and YYNGEE. CDR3 length: 13 residues. The CDR3 spells CASSQDLLQPQHF. For the CDR3, the DNA is TGTGCCAGCAGCCAAGACTTACTTCAGCCCCAGCATTTT.

This clonotype was seen ten or more times. The chain employs TRBV2 and TRBJ1-2; no firm D call. V was shortened by 3 bases and J by 8 bases, with 16 bases between the two germline ends. Germline CDR1 and CDR2: SNHLY and FYNNEI. This CDR3 has 14 residues. CDR3 bases: TGTGCCAGCAGTGAGGACCTGAGTATCGGGGGCTACACCTTC. As protein: CASSEDLSIGGYTF. Full variable domain (remainder filled in from reference TRBV2 and TRBJ1-2): EPEVTQTPSHQVTQMGQEVILRCVPISNHLYFYWYRQILGQKVEFLVSFYNNEISEKSEIFDDQFSVERPDGSNFTLKIRSTKLEDSAMYFCASSEDLSIGGYTFGSGTRLTVV.

The genes are TRBV5-1 and TRBJ1-4; 7 positions match TRBD1. The CDR3 has 14 amino acids. Germline V lookup: CDR1 SGHRS, CDR2 YFSETQ. V trimming: 4 bases; J trimming: 8 bases; junction bases outside the gene matches: 8. This CDR3 is CASSVDRVEEKLFF. CDR3 nucleotide sequence: TGCGCCAGCAGCGTAGACAGGGTCGAAGAAAAACTGTTTTTT.

The rearrangement uses TRBV9 and TRBJ2-3; TRBD1 might be the D (6 bases). The germline V gene has CDR1 SGDLS and CDR2 YYNGEE. The CDR3 sequence is 16 residues long. Trimming removed 0 bases at V and 3 bases at J, with 14 bases between. CDR3 loop: CASSVGGLSGTDTQYF. The DNA of the CDR3 is TGTGCCAGCAGCGTAGGGGGGCTGTCTGGGACAGATACGCAGTATTTT.

This chain uses TRBV11-2 with TRBJ2-7, with 8 nucleotides matching TRBD1. Per germline, CDR1 SGHAT and CDR2 FQNNGV. The CDR3 spans 16 residues. V trimming: 0 bases; J trimming: 5 bases; junction bases outside the gene matches: 9. For the CDR3, the DNA is TGTGCCAGCAGCTTAGAGGGCCGGACAGGGATCGACGAGCAGTACTTC. Amino acid sequence: CASSLEGRTGIDEQYF.

The chain recombines TRBV15 with TRBJ2-7, with D hard to call. The CDR3 is 15 residues long. Germline lookup yields CDR1 LNHNV and CDR2 YYDKDF (reference sequence). The V and J ends lost 3 bases and 1 base respectively, with 13 bases between them. Written as DNA, the CDR3 is TGTGCCACCAGCAGCTTGGGCGACGGATCCTACGAGCAGTACTTC. Protein sequence: CATSSLGDGSYEQYF.

This chain uses TRBV12-3 or TRBV12-4 with TRBJ2-5, with 7 bases lining up with TRBD2. The trim removed 3 bases at V and 1 base at J, leaving 8 bases unmatched. This CDR3 is 16 amino acids long. This chain's CDR3 is CASSLARERSQETQYF. The DNA of the CDR3 is TGTGCCAGCAGTTTGGCGCGGGAGCGGTCCCAAGAGACCCAGTACTTC.

CDR3 in DNA: TGCGCCAGCAGAACGGGACAGGGGGCACAAACTGAAGCTTTCTTT. This encodes CASRTGQGAQTEAFF. The genes are TRBV5-1 and TRBJ1-1; TRBD1 matches 12 bases. V lost 5 bases to trimming and J lost 5 bases; unmatched junction nucleotides: 7. The CDR3 runs 15 residues. Germline CDR1 reads SGHRS; CDR2 reads YFSETQ.

There are many counts of this clonotype. V usage is TRBV20-1 and J usage is TRBJ1-1; possibly TRBD1 for D (6 bases). CDR3 length: 14 residues. In germline, CDR1 is DFQATT, CDR2 SNEGSKA (reference sequence). The V end was cut by 1 base, the J end by 6 bases, with 15 bases between. The CDR3 DNA reads TGCAGTGCTAGAGTATCCAGGGGAAAGGCTGAAGCTTTCTTT. The encoded protein is CSARVSRGKAEAFF.

There are a few counts of this clonotype. This chain links TRBV12-3 or TRBV12-4 with TRBJ2-7; tentatively, D is TRBD1 or TRBD2 (5 bases each). This CDR3 is built from 18 residues. V dropped 4 bases and J dropped 7 bases, with 29 bases sitting between them. The CDR3 DNA follows: TGTGCCAGCAGTTCCGGGACCGACGATGTTTACTACGTTGGTGAGCAGTACTTC. Residues: CASSSGTDDVYYVGEQYF.

This chain joins TRBV10-2 and TRBJ1-2; the D is unclear. The germline gives CDR1 WSHSY, CDR2 SAAADI. This CDR3 is 17 amino acids long. V lost 6 bases, J lost 6 bases, and 26 bases lay in between. CDR3 residues: CASSQRPGSTGLDGYTF. The DNA of the CDR3 is TGCGCCAGCAGCCAAAGGCCTGGCAGCACCGGTTTGGATGGCTACACCTTC.

The V and J genes are TRBV6-2 or TRBV6-3 and TRBJ1-2, with D perhaps matching TRBD1 (5 bases). V lost 3 bases to trimming and J lost 1 base, with 18 bases between them. Germline V gene sequence: CDR1 MNHEY, CDR2 SVGEGT. The CDR3 contains 17 residues. CDR3 in amino acids: CASSYLDRDEDNYGYTF. CDR3 in DNA: TGTGCCAGCAGTTATCTTGACCGGGACGAAGATAACTATGGCTACACCTTC.

In its sample, this clonotype was seen many times. The rearrangement links TRBV24-1 to TRBJ2-5; D gene unclear. In germline, CDR1 is KGHDR, CDR2 SFDVKD. The CDR3 is 16 amino acids. V was shortened by 4 bases and J by 3 bases, with 17 bases between the two germline ends. CDR3 amino acids: CATSDPVAGLKETQYF. Written as DNA, the CDR3 is TGTGCCACCAGTGACCCGGTGGCCGGGCTCAAAGAGACCCAGTACTTC.